The next 24 T cell receptor beta chains were all read from a single sample in a study of cytomegalovirus exposure and HLA in healthy donors. Method: immunoSEQ multiplex PCR; TCRdb's copy keeps in-frame clones and lacks some. This sample yields around 150,000 clones, of which about 80% are seen a single time; approximately 30% belongs to the top ten. Sequencing was performed on PBMCs. These receptors originate from a man in his thirties or forties in good health and CMV-seropositive.

V is TRBV7-2 and J is TRBJ1-6, with D possibly being TRBD1 (5 bases). V gave up 3 bases and J gave up 6 bases, with 18 bases separating them. Germline-derived CDR1 and CDR2 are SGHTA and FQGNSA. This CDR3 is 17 amino acids long. The CDR3: CASSFDLGAGLNSPLHF. CDR3 coding DNA: TGTGCCAGCAGCTTCGACCTTGGGGCAGGGCTTAATTCACCCCTCCACTTT.

The sample holds a few counts of this clone. The chain combines TRBV9 with TRBJ1-2; possibly TRBD1 for D (6 bases). Germline V gene sequence: CDR1 SGDLS, CDR2 YYNGEE. The V end was cut by 0 bases, the J end by 4 bases, with 10 bases between. The CDR3 is 14 amino acids. The CDR3 DNA is TGTGCCAGCAGCGTAGGGGACATCGGCTATGGCTACACCTTC. It encodes CASSVGDIGYGYTF.

CDR3: CASSEAFRSYEQYF. The CDR3 DNA follows: TGTGCCAGCAGTGAAGCTTTCCGTTCCTACGAGCAGTACTTC. The chain employs TRBV6-1 and TRBJ2-7; D remains unclear. Trimming shortened V by 0 bases and J by 1 base, and 7 bases separated the two germline ends. CDR3 length: 14 amino acids. CDR1 and CDR2 from the germline V gene are MNHNS and SASEGT.

The CDR3 spells CASSSNHRGVLLSGANVLTF. The CDR3 DNA reads TGTGCCAGCAGTTCCAACCACAGGGGGGTCTTGCTCTCTGGGGCCAACGTCCTGACTTTC. The chain joins TRBV27 to TRBJ2-6, with 8 bases identical to TRBD1. Germline CDR1 is MNHEY and CDR2 is SMNVEV (reference sequence). The CDR3 contains 20 residues. V was pared by 4 bases and J by 0 bases, with 14 bases of the junction left unmatched.

The rearrangement uses TRBV18 and TRBJ1-2; 8 bases align to TRBD1. J was trimmed by 7 bases and V by 3 bases; bases with no gene match: 7. The CDR3 sequence is 14 residues long. Germline V gene sequence: CDR1 KGHSH, CDR2 LQKENI. The CDR3 reads CASSPDPGGPGYTF. CDR3 DNA: TGTGCCAGCTCACCCGATCCAGGGGGCCCTGGCTACACCTTC.

V is TRBV7-7 and J is TRBJ2-2, with D possibly matching TRBD1 (6 bases). The CDR3 has 18 residues. The V gene lost 5 bases and the J gene lost 3 bases, with 22 bases spanning the gap. The V gene's germline CDR1 is SSHAT and CDR2 FNYEAQ (reference sequence). In nucleotides, the CDR3 is TGTGCCAGCAGCCCAGGGAAGAGGGGGAAAATAGACACCGGGGAGCTGTTTTTT. Its translation is CASSPGKRGKIDTGELFF. The entire variable domain, with the rest obtained from reference TRBV7-7 and TRBJ2-2, is as follows: GAGVSQSPRYKVTKRGQDVTLRCDPISSHATLYWYQQALGQGPEFLTYFNYEAQPDKSGLPSDRFSAERPEGSISTLTIQRTEQRDSAMYRCASSPGKRGKIDTGELFFGEGSRLTVL.

This sequence joins TRBV5-1 and TRBJ2-5, with 11 bases matching TRBD2. This CDR3 has 15 residues. Germline V gene data show CDR1 as SGHRS and CDR2 as YFSETQ. J was trimmed by 5 bases and V by 2 bases; bases with no gene match: 5. Here the CDR3 DNA reads TGCGCCAGCAGCTTTCTAGCGGGGGGTGACGAGACCCAGTACTTC. It codes for CASSFLAGGDETQYF.

The rearrangement uses TRBV11-2 and TRBJ2-7, with D maybe TRBD1 (6 bases). V was cut by 7 bases and J by 6 bases, with 19 bases left in between. The V gene's germline CDR1 is SGHAT and CDR2 FQNNGV. There are 14 residues in the CDR3. The CDR3 spells CASNQQGPKFEQYF. In DNA form, the CDR3 reads TGTGCCAGCAACCAACAGGGACCCAAATTCGAGCAGTACTTC.

The J gene is TRBJ1-1, the V gene TRBV6-1; D not certain. The CDR3 runs 13 residues. Trimming removed 6 bases from V and 0 bases from J, with 8 bases in between. Germline V gene data show CDR1 as MNHNS and CDR2 as SASEGT. In DNA, the CDR3 is TGTGCCAGCAGGGTAAGCCTGAACACTGAAGCTTTCTTT. It is translated as CASRVSLNTEAFF.

Regarding this clone: This sample also contains other DNA sequences that code for the same CDR3. The chain has TRBV5-1 and TRBJ2-7; D perhaps matches TRBD2 (6 bases). Germline V gives CDR1 SGHRS, CDR2 YFSETQ. There are 14 residues in the CDR3. The germline V and J ends were trimmed by 0 bases and 0 bases, with 7 bases remaining between them. The CDR3: CASSLVGGSYEQYF. CDR3 coding DNA: TGCGCCAGCAGCTTGGTGGGAGGCTCCTACGAGCAGTACTTC.

In DNA, the CDR3 is TGTGCCAGCAGCGCACGGGGGGCTACGGCCAATGAGCAGTTCTTC. This sequence encodes CASSARGATANEQFF. This chain links TRBV4-2 with TRBJ2-1; maybe TRBD2 (7 bases). V was pared by 5 bases and J by 6 bases, with 17 bases between. The CDR3 loop spans 15 amino acids. Germline V gene sequence: CDR1 LGHNA, CDR2 YNFKEQ.

V is TRBV11-3 and J is TRBJ2-5, with 10 bases aligning to TRBD2. V lost 1 base and J lost 2; bases outside the gene matches: 4. The CDR3 covers 16 residues. CDR1 is SGHNT and CDR2 is YENEEA in the germline V gene. CDR3 loop: CASSLGPSGGQETQYF. DNA of the CDR3: TGTGCCAGCAGCTTAGGTCCTAGCGGGGGACAAGAGACCCAGTACTTC.

The chain has TRBV25-1 and TRBJ2-7; TRBD1 might be the D (6 bases). The germline V gene encodes CDR1 MGHDK and CDR2 SYGVNS. The CDR3 covers 14 residues. V lost 6 bases and J lost 4, with 16 bases in between. The CDR3 reads CASRPTGTTYEQYF. In nucleotides, the CDR3 is TGTGCCAGCAGGCCCACAGGGACCACTTACGAGCAGTACTTC.

The chain is built from TRBV29-1 and TRBJ2-3, with D possibly being TRBD1 (6 bases). V was clipped by 7 bases and J by 0 bases, with 14 bases between them. The CDR3 consists of 14 residues. Germline loops: CDR1 SQVTM, CDR2 ANQGSEA. The CDR3 loop reads CSATGITSTDTQYF. DNA of the CDR3: TGCAGCGCTACAGGGATTACTAGCACAGATACGCAGTATTTT.

This chain joins TRBV6-5 and TRBJ2-2, with TRBD2 matching 7 bases. CDR3 length: 14 residues. V was pared by 11 bases and J by 3 bases, with 9 bases of the junction left unmatched. Germline CDR1 MNHEY, CDR2 SVGAGI. CDR3 region: CASARDYDTGELFF. CDR3 sequence (DNA): TGTGCCTCAGCCCGGGACTATGACACCGGGGAGCTGTTTTTT.

The CDR3 loop is CASTPGQGTTNEKLFF. The CDR3 nucleotides read TGTGCCAGCACCCCCGGACAGGGAACAACTAATGAAAAACTGTTTTTT. This chain connects TRBV9 to TRBJ1-4; 8 bases agree with TRBD1. Trimming at V came to 6 bases and at J to 0 bases, leaving 7 bases not matched to a gene. Germline CDR1 SGDLS, CDR2 YYNGEE. This CDR3 is built from 16 residues.

This rearrangement joins TRBV5-6 to TRBJ2-7, with 8 bases aligning to TRBD1. There are 13 residues in the CDR3. V trimming: 5 bases; J trimming: 3 bases; junction bases outside the gene matches: 4. Germline V lookup: CDR1 SGHDT, CDR2 YYEEEE. The DNA of the CDR3 is TGTGCCAGCAGGGACAGGGTCTTCTACGAGCAGTACTTC. Its protein is CASRDRVFYEQYF.

The genes are TRBV28 and TRBJ1-2, with TRBD1 matching 8 bases. CDR1 and CDR2 from the germline V gene are MDHEN and SYDVKM. V shed 7 bases and J 4 bases; nucleotides not matched to a gene: 5. The CDR3 sequence is 13 residues long. The CDR3 sequence is CASTTGGSYGYTF. As DNA, the CDR3 is TGTGCCAGCACCACAGGGGGAAGCTATGGCTACACCTTC.

In its sample, this clone was seen once. The chain employs TRBV9 and TRBJ2-7; 7 bases agree with TRBD1. Trimming at V came to 5 bases and at J to 5 bases, leaving 7 bases not matched to a gene. Germline values: CDR1 SGDLS, CDR2 YYNGEE. This CDR3 is 13 amino acids long. CDR3 DNA: TGTGCCAGCAGTCGAGACAGGGCGAACGAGCAGTACTTC. Protein product: CASSRDRANEQYF.

The chain has TRBV27 and TRBJ1-5; 7 positions match TRBD1. After removal of 5 bases from V and 2 bases from J, the junction contained 12 bases not matched to a gene. CDR1 MNHEY and CDR2 SMNVEV come from the germline V gene (reference sequence). This CDR3 has 17 residues. The chain's CDR3 is CASSPLSTGMRNQPQHF. The CDR3 nucleotides read TGTGCCAGCAGTCCACTCTCGACAGGGATGCGCAATCAGCCCCAGCATTTT.

Only a few counts were recorded for this clone. V is TRBV5-4 and J is TRBJ2-1, with 7 bases lining up with TRBD1. Looked up from germline, CDR1 is SGHNT and CDR2 is YYREEE (reference sequence). The ends lost 6 bases at V and 7 bases at J; junction bases unmatched: 16. This CDR3 comprises 16 residues. CDR3 region: CASTPWSLDRQNEQFF. CDR3 sequence (DNA): TGTGCCAGCACTCCTTGGAGTCTGGACAGGCAAAATGAGCAGTTCTTC.

This clone was counted once. The CDR3 DNA reads TGTGCCAGCAGTGAAACGGGGGAGGGGCCGACAGATACGCAGTATTTT. It encodes CASSETGEGPTDTQYF. The chain recombines TRBV6-1 with TRBJ2-3; 7 bases fit TRBD2. Germline V gene lookup returns CDR1 MNHNS and CDR2 SASEGT. The CDR3 consists of 16 residues. With 2 bases clipped from V and 3 bases from J, the junction kept 8 bases outside the gene matches.

The chain couples TRBV5-1 to TRBJ2-1, with 11 bases aligning to TRBD2. This CDR3 has 15 amino acids. Germline-derived CDR1 and CDR2 are SGHRS and YFSETQ. J gave up 8 bases and V 1 base, and 5 bases lay outside the gene matches. The CDR3: CASSLRLAGPDEQFF. CDR3 DNA sequence: TGCGCCAGCAGCTTGAGACTAGCGGGGCCAGATGAGCAGTTCTTC.

The DNA for the CDR3 is TGTGCCAGCAGCTTACCCGACAGGCGAGGAGGCTACACCTTC. This encodes CASSLPDRRGGYTF. This chain links TRBV7-2 with TRBJ1-2; TRBD1 might be the D (6 bases). CDR1 and CDR2 from the germline V gene are SGHTA and FQGNSA. CDR3 length: 14 residues. With 2 bases removed from V and 8 bases from J, the gap between germline ends came to 15 bases. The full variable domain, its missing parts supplied by reference TRBV7-2 and TRBJ1-2, is GAGVSQSPSNKVTEKGKDVELRCDPISGHTALYWYRQSLGQGLEFLIYFQGNSAPDKSGLPSDRFSAERTGGSVSTLTIQRTQQEDSAVYLCASSLPDRRGGYTFGSGTRLTVV.